A selection of T cell receptor beta chains follows, all from one sample in a study of blood T cell repertoires in COVID-19. The assay was immunoSEQ multiplex PCR, and TCRdb's table has in-frame clones only and misses some. The top ten hold approximately 20% of the sample, which has about 220,000 clones, roughly 84% seen once. Sequenced material: peripheral blood. Receptors originate from a man aged 25-45 years with active or convalescent COVID-19. The CDR3 runs from the conserved cysteine through the conserved F or W.

>TRBV19|TRBJ1-2
CASSITGQGGGYTF
>TRBV6-5|TRBJ1-2
CASSYTGQGADYTF
>TRBV3-1/TRBV3-2|TRBJ2-6
CASTRGGSGANVLTF
>TRBV11-2|TRBJ1-3
CASSLRAGNTIYF
>TRBV28|TRBJ1-1
CASSLGTTAEAFF
>TRBV10-3|TRBJ2-7
CAIAAFGQTYEQYF
>TRBV10-3|TRBJ1-6
CAISEVWANSPLHF
>TRBV12-3/TRBV12-4|TRBJ1-2
CASSSEFYGYTF
>TRBV7-8|TRBJ2-1
CASSLAEGAGQFF
>TRBV19|TRBJ1-2
CASSFLGQGGYGYTF
>TRBV21-1|TRBJ2-1
CASSGNRGRGNEQFF
>TRBV28|TRBJ2-7
CASSLGQGSEQYF
>TRBV7-8|TRBJ2-1
CASSLGGQGVREQFF
>TRBV4-2|TRBJ1-1
CASSQPGQTNTEAFF
>TRBV5-1|TRBJ1-5
CASSPDSSNQPQHF